This T cell receptor (beta chain) was retrieved from a study of long-term antiretroviral therapy in people with HIV (dated by TCRdb to between 2021 and 2022). Concerning the study at large: The earliest samples were collected about a decade before the 2015 WHO recommendation for immediate ART, when ART was typically delayed until CD4 counts fell. Whether ART initiation and durable HIV suppression were associated with changes in peripheral blood TRB repertoire composition and diversity was tested in a retrospective serial study. From 30 adults with confirmed HIV infection, the cohort provided fewer than 200 cryopreserved PBMC samples, gathered serially across a mean of about six years (range 1-12). About 40% of the roughly 30 participants with HIV were female. No cross-contamination during QIAcube processing was seen in test extractions of a monoclonal T-cell line run alongside 33 polyclonal samples.

Study-wide findings and limitations: A significant increase in TRB diversity was found to be associated with ART initiation, although TRB diversity was observed to remain significantly below that of transplant donor controls even after long-term ART. Narrower CDR3 length ranges were observed in HIV repertoires than in controls, and an antigen-experienced repertoire with only a slight naive shift after ART was suggested by the network structure. The samples span the years 2004 to 2017, and the ART regimens used may be less effective than current regimens. Because PBMC availability was limited, only the TCR beta chain was sequenced, with no alpha chain pairing. Because pre-ART samples had limited cell numbers, profiling was done on unsorted PBMC rather than on sorted CD4+ and CD8+ T cells. The repertoire was dominated across all time points by expanded TRB clones identified before ART initiation, although this dominance was seen to fluctuate and to decrease in many PLHIV after ART. Inferences about post-ART repertoire changes are limited because no data were available on ART adherence, viral resistance or therapy changes.

The CDR3 goes from the cysteine to the phenylalanine over 15 residues. The read is trimmed to its CDR3 DNA, 45 bases read in frame from base 1. The germline V gene provides CDR1 SGHRS and CDR2 YFSETQ. V loses 4 bases, J loses 0 bases, and the germline ends lie 11 bases apart. As to this clone: Its antigen remains undetermined. No base qualities exist here, and no much larger clone lies one base off it.

The immunoSEQ hsTCRB v3.0 assay was used at survey level resolution for TRB variable region sequencing. The targeted TRB sequencing depth was about 35,000-55,000 T-cell genomes per sample. An Illumina MiSeq with a v3 150-cycle kit was used to sequence the pooled TRB libraries. Per the source publication's procedure: Repertoire analysis ran in R within a reproducible Nextflow workflow covering QC, data transformation and analysis. Custom analyses were implemented in LymphoSeq2, an R package for AIRR-Seq data exploration. After excluding a few samples that yielded fewer than 5000 total TRB sequences, some 180 HIV repertoires remained for analysis. Among the approximately 190 retained HIV repertoires, approximately 61 were collected before ART initiation and 120 to 140 after ART initiation. Repertoires were downsampled to 5000 TRB nucleotide sequences, and summary statistics were averaged over 100 downsampling iterations. TRB sequences were retained for analysis only if CDR3 regions of at least seven amino acids were present. Diversity was measured with a Shannon entropy-derived clonality score and the Gini coefficient. Repertoire networks linked the top 5000 CDR3 amino acid sequences whenever two sequences differed by an edit distance of one. For TRB CDR3 amino acid sequences, GLIPH2 was used to predict antigen specificity groups and MHC restriction. To flag known CMV, EBV, HIV or tissue antigen associations, CDR3 amino acid sequences were matched against VDJdb and McPAS-TCR. Pre-ART, post-ART and control groups were compared with Wilcoxon signed-rank tests and Holm-Bonferroni correction. Here the immuneACCESS table is served through TCRdb, limited to in-frame sequences with V and J called. Missing clones are a known gap in these copies; in checked studies unresolved V genes cover under half, and the rest lacks a known reason. V and J calls and clone size come straight from that table; D and trimming were deduced from the DNA. The sample contains fewer than 35,000 clones, roughly 97% of them found a single time. The ten largest clones capture approximately 2.9% of the sample.

Participants were included only if at least one PBMC sample before ART initiation and at least two post-ART samples were available. All participants with HIV were treated in the United States of America. Before DNA extraction, cryopreserved samples of roughly 0.9-11 million PBMC were thawed and washed. At the time of the earliest PBMC sample, participants with HIV were aged between roughly 23 and 60 years. PBMC samples were contributed by each participant from 1-4 timepoints before ART initiation and 2-8 timepoints after ART initiation, with a median of 7 samples. Serial HIV viral load, CD4+ T-cell count, ART history and demographic data were obtained for every participant. Genomic DNA was extracted from unsorted PBMC with a Qiagen kit on a QIAcube, with processing performed in batches of 12 samples.

The source was unsorted PBMCs, collected 6.9 years after starting antiretroviral therapy. This TCR was recovered from a man aged 25-45 years with HIV. This sequence uses TRBV5-1 and TRBJ1-3; TRBD1 might be the D gene, on 6 matching bases. This receptor carries the CDR3 CASSEGQISGNTIYF. The DNA reads TGCGCCAGCAGCGAGGGACAAATCTCTGGAAACACCATATATTTT.